This paragraph covers one TCR beta chain sequence. The sample comes from a study of PD-L1 blockade in urothelial cancer. About the research overall: Earlier, patients had received 0 to 3 chemotherapy regimens.

Time point meaning: peripheral blood 6 weeks after treatment start. Generated by immunoSEQ multiplex PCR, the TCRdb table keeps only in-frame clones and is missing some. The table records 72,000 or so clones, 88% of them present only once. From germline, CDR1 is SGHNT and CDR2 YENEEA. This CDR3 comprises 16 residues. Trimming stripped 0 bases from V and 0 bases from J, with 10 bases between. Material: PBMCs, obtained around atezolizumab (anti-PD-L1) treatment. This clonotype was sampled from a man aged 60-69 years with urothelial cancer. The chain couples TRBV11-3 to TRBJ2-3, with a possible D match to TRBD1 (6 bases). This CDR3 reads CASSLDGQISTDTQYF. The CDR3 DNA follows: TGTGCCAGCAGCTTAGACGGACAGATTAGCACAGATACGCAGTATTTT.